The source of this T cell receptor (beta chain) is a study of siplizumab effects on memory and regulatory T cells. The study's findings and limits: Alloreactive sequences traceable to unstimulated CD4+ memory cells declined significantly under siplizumab. Unstimulated subsets accounted for the mapping of only a minor share of the clones that were alloreactive.

V lost 1 base to trimming and J lost 2 bases, with 15 bases between them. This CDR3 spans 17 amino acids. Per germline, CDR1 LGHNT and CDR2 FRNRAP. It was about 10^5 TCR templates that were assayed per sample. Sequencing used immunoSEQ multiplex PCR; TCRdb keeps in-frame clones, though not all of them. This sample has 55,000 to 70,000 clones; roughly 93% occur once, and the top ten carry roughly two fifths. As for this clone: Its antigen is not identified.

The chain links TRBV12-5 to TRBJ1-5; D gene ambiguous. The sequencing input was CD8+ T cells sorted from blood. The TCR comes from a human donor in good health. The CDR3 DNA reads as TGTGCTAGTGGTTTGGACCCCAGCAGGTTAGGCAATCAGCCCCAGCATTTT. Protein product: CASGLDPSRLGNQPQHF.